The next 20 T cell receptor beta chains were all read from a single sample in a study of blood T cell repertoires in COVID-19. Clones were read by immunoSEQ multiplex PCR, and TCRdb kept only the in-frame ones, dropping some. Among 210,000 or so clones listed, 80% to 90% were seen once. The sequenced material came from peripheral blood. These receptors originate from a young man with active or convalescent COVID-19.

The chain employs TRBV10-2 and TRBJ1-5; the D is unclear. Trimming shortened V by 2 bases and J by 0 bases, and 8 bases separated the two germline ends. The CDR3 is made up of 15 amino acids. Germline-derived CDR1 and CDR2 are WSHSY and SAAADI. The CDR3 loop reads CASSEDTNSNQPQHF. The CDR3, as DNA: TGCGCCAGCAGTGAGGACACAAATAGCAATCAGCCCCAGCATTTT.

About this clone itself: Distinct nucleotide sequences in the sample also encode this CDR3. V gene TRBV15 combines with J gene TRBJ1-5, with a tentative D call TRBD1 (5 bases). Germline CDR1 is LNHNV and CDR2 is YYDKDF (reference sequence). V lost 2 bases, J lost 0 bases, and 11 bases lay in between. This CDR3 comprises 16 residues. CDR3 DNA: TGTGCCACCAGCAGACGCAGGGACTATAGCAATCAGCCCCAGCATTTT. Its translation: CATSRRRDYSNQPQHF.

The chain carries TRBV12-3 or TRBV12-4 and TRBJ2-7; D remains unclear. The V and J ends lost 5 bases and 0 bases respectively, with 5 bases between them. The CDR3 has 12 residues. CDR3 nucleotide sequence: TGTGCCAGCAGTGCGTCCTCCTACGAGCAGTACTTC. Translation: CASSASSYEQYF.

The table lists this clone with a count of one. V gene TRBV11-2 combines with J gene TRBJ2-2; 7 bases match TRBD2. Losses at the gene ends were 3 bases for V and 4 bases for J; bases not matched to a gene: 8. There are 16 residues in the CDR3. Germline-derived CDR1 and CDR2 are SGHAT and FQNNGV. Here the CDR3 DNA reads TGTGCCAGCAGCTTTGGGGAGGGTGCGGCCACCGGGGAGCTGTTTTTT. Its protein is CASSFGEGAATGELFF.

The chain uses TRBV23-1 and TRBJ1-5; D is possibly TRBD1 (6 bases). TRBV23-1 is annotated as an ORF whose role is uncertain. The CDR3 has 16 residues. Trimming cost V 3 bases and J 5 bases, with 17 bases left between them. In nucleotides, the CDR3 is TGCGCCAGCAGTCACCCTCCGGGACACTTGTATCAGCCCCAGCATTTT. Translation gives CASSHPPGHLYQPQHF.

J is TRBJ2-3 and V is TRBV4-2, with TRBD2 matching over 14 bases. Trimming at V came to 3 bases and at J to 2 bases, leaving 7 bases not matched to a gene. There are 18 residues in the CDR3. CDR1 and CDR2 from the germline V gene are LGHNA and YNFKEQ. The CDR3: CASSHGGGLAGDTDTQYF. Written as DNA, the CDR3 is TGTGCCAGCAGCCATGGGGGGGGACTAGCGGGAGACACAGATACGCAGTATTTT.

The chain employs TRBV5-4 and TRBJ1-2; TRBD1 aligns across 7 bases. The CDR3 extends over 14 amino acids. V trimming: 4 bases; J trimming: 6 bases; junction bases outside the gene matches: 9. Germline assignment: CDR1 SGHNT and CDR2 YYREEE (reference sequence). CDR3 loop: CASSRGTAFNGYTF. CDR3 DNA sequence: TGTGCCAGCAGCCGCGGGACAGCCTTTAATGGCTACACCTTC.

This clone was counted at least ten times. This chain joins TRBV10-1 and TRBJ2-2; 7 bases match TRBD2. Germline V gene lookup returns CDR1 WNHNN and CDR2 SYGVQD (reference sequence). The CDR3 has 16 residues. J gave up 5 bases and V 4 bases, and 10 bases lay outside the gene matches. The CDR3 here is CASSGSGGEGTGELFF. The CDR3 nucleotides are TGCGCCAGCAGTGGGTCGGGGGGAGAAGGAACCGGGGAGCTGTTTTTT.

The chain combines TRBV7-2 with TRBJ2-3; unclear D gene. CDR1 is SGHTA, CDR2 FQGNSA, per germline. The V end was cut by 4 bases, the J end by 5 bases, with 10 bases between. This CDR3 is 13 amino acids long. The CDR3 DNA is TGTGCCAGCAGCTCCCCCCCCGTAGATACGCAGTATTTT. The encoded protein is CASSSPPVDTQYF.

The chain employs TRBV21-1 and TRBJ1-5; no check of the table's D call, TRBD1, against the DNA was made. TRBV21-1 is assigned pseudogene status. This CDR3 is built from 16 residues. Written as DNA, the CDR3 is TGTGCCAGCAGCAAAGCGGCCAGGCATAGCAATCAGCCCCAGCATTTT. It codes for CASSKAARHSNQPQHF.

The chain joins TRBV29-1 to TRBJ2-5; 9 bases are a match to TRBD2. Germline V CDR1 and CDR2: SQVTM, ANQGSEA. The junction had 11 bases not matched to a gene; V was cut back by 6 bases and J by 6 bases. This CDR3 contains 14 residues. The CDR3 reads CSVSTGTSKKTQYF. The CDR3 nucleotides are TGCAGCGTGTCTACCGGGACTAGCAAGAAGACCCAGTACTTC.

The CDR3 coding sequence is TGTGCCAGCAGCCAAGATCCAGGGTTCGAGCAGTACTTC. This codes for CASSQDPGFEQYF. The chain recombines TRBV14 with TRBJ2-7; D is possibly TRBD1 (5 bases). V lost 0 bases, J lost 6 bases, and 9 bases lay in between. CDR1 is SGHDN, CDR2 FVKESK, per germline. The CDR3 loop spans 13 amino acids.

This clone has a handful of counts. V gene TRBV27 combines with J gene TRBJ2-1; 10 bases are a match to TRBD2. The CDR3 consists of 16 residues. Germline CDR1 is MNHEY and CDR2 is SMNVEV (reference sequence). Trimming took 4 bases from V and 1 from J; bases not matched to a gene: 4. DNA for the CDR3: TGTGCCAGCAGTTCACAACTAGCGGGATCCTACAATGAGCAGTTCTTC. It codes for CASSSQLAGSYNEQFF.

The chain employs TRBV5-1 and TRBJ1-1, with D possibly matching TRBD1 (5 bases). Looked up from germline, CDR1 is SGHRS and CDR2 is YFSETQ. V gave up 0 bases and J gave up 1 base, with 13 bases separating them. The CDR3 runs to 16 residues. CDR3 bases: TGCGCCAGCAGCTTGGGGGGACTTCAGACGAACACTGAAGCTTTCTTT. Protein: CASSLGGLQTNTEAFF.

The V call is TRBV19, the J call TRBJ2-7; 9 bases line up with TRBD2. Trimming took 2 bases from V and 3 from J; bases not matched to a gene: 14. Germline assignment: CDR1 LNHDA and CDR2 SQIVND (reference sequence). The CDR3 totals 18 residues. DNA of the CDR3: TGTGCCAGTAGTATAAAGAAGGGCAAAGCGGGGGGTATCTACGAGCAGTACTTC. Protein: CASSIKKGKAGGIYEQYF.

The genes are TRBV18 and TRBJ1-2; D is unclear. The CDR3 has 13 residues. Germline values: CDR1 KGHSH, CDR2 LQKENI. V shed 2 bases and J shed 5 bases, with 9 bases lying between them. The CDR3 protein is CASSPGPEYGYTF. The CDR3 DNA follows: TGTGCCAGCTCACCAGGCCCAGAATATGGCTACACCTTC.

For the CDR3, the DNA is TGTGCCAGCACCAGACTAGCGGGAGAATGGAATGAGCAGTTCTTC. Protein sequence: CASTRLAGEWNEQFF. The rearrangement uses TRBV5-6 and TRBJ2-1, with 12 bases lining up with TRBD2. V was clipped by 6 bases and J by 7 bases; unmatched bases: 8. CDR3 size: 15 residues. CDR1 is SGHDT, CDR2 YYEEEE, per germline.

CDR3 residues: CASSERTLAAGGANVLTF. CDR3 DNA: TGTGCCAGCAGCGAAAGGACTTTAGCGGCTGGAGGGGCCAACGTCCTGACTTTC. The V and J genes are TRBV14 and TRBJ2-6; D might be TRBD2 (6 bases). This CDR3 has 18 residues. V was pared by 5 bases and J by 4 bases, with 21 bases between. CDR1 SGHDN and CDR2 FVKESK come from the germline V gene.

This clone was seen just once. The V gene is TRBV28, the J gene TRBJ2-2; D call uncertain. The CDR3 extends over 11 amino acids. Germline CDR1 and CDR2: MDHEN and SYDVKM. The V and J ends lost 6 bases and 8 bases respectively, with 7 bases between them. CDR3 residues: CASSPRGELFF. The CDR3 nucleotides are TGTGCCAGCAGCCCTAGAGGGGAGCTGTTTTTT.

The chain recombines TRBV7-3 with TRBJ2-1; 7 bases match TRBD2. With V trimmed by 5 bases and J by 9 bases, 10 bases remained unmatched. Germline V gene lookup returns CDR1 SGHTA and CDR2 FQGTGA. The CDR3 runs 14 residues. In DNA form, the CDR3 reads TGTGCCAGCAGCCCCACTAAGGGCGGGGGTGAGCAGTTCTTC. This codes for CASSPTKGGGEQFF. The full variable domain, its missing parts supplied by reference TRBV7-3 and TRBJ2-1, is GAGVSQTPSNKVTEKGKYVELRCDPISGHTALYWYRQSLGQGPEFLIYFQGTGAADDSGLPNDRFFAVRPEGSVSTLKIQRTERGDSAVYLCASSPTKGGGEQFFGPGTRLTVL.